One sample yielded the 31 T cell receptor beta chains listed below, sequenced in a study of T cells after yellow fever vaccination. One entry per CDR3 protein results from TCRdb running MiXCR on the 5' RACE reads. The data show hundreds of thousands of distinct CDR3 sequences, with 10% to 15% seen just once and more than 13% held by the top ten. The starting material was PBMCs, obtained on the day of the yellow fever booster vaccination. Receptor source: a man younger than 40 who received the YFV17D yellow fever vaccine.

This clonotype came up a few times. This chain connects TRBV20-1 to TRBJ2-1, with 8 bases that match TRBD2. Germline V gene sequence: CDR1 DFQATT, CDR2 SNEGSKA (reference sequence). V dropped 5 bases and J dropped 0; count of bases not matched to a gene: 9. The CDR3 is 16 residues long. The CDR3 region has the DNA TGCAGTGCTCCTCCTGGGCTAGCGGGCTCCTACAATGAGCAGTTCTTC. Encoded protein: CSAPPGLAGSYNEQFF.

Only a few counts were recorded for this clonotype. The rearrangement links TRBV4-3 to TRBJ2-7; 11 bases align to TRBD1. Germline CDR1 is LGHNA and CDR2 is YSLEER. This CDR3 has 20 residues. The J segment lost 1 base and the V segment lost 4 bases, leaving 18 bases of the junction unmatched. The CDR3 is CASSPGLPKTGTGGSYEQYF. The CDR3 region has the DNA TGCGCCAGCAGCCCCGGCCTACCTAAGACCGGGACAGGGGGTTCCTACGAGCAGTACTTC.

This clonotype was observed a handful of times. The genes are TRBV9 and TRBJ2-7; 14 bases agree with TRBD2. The CDR3 has 15 residues. The germline gives CDR1 SGDLS, CDR2 YYNGEE. With V trimmed by 4 bases and J by 4 bases, 4 bases remained unmatched. CDR3 in DNA: TGTGCCAGCAGCACTGGGACTAGCGGGAGATACGAGCAGTACTTC. Translating it yields CASSTGTSGRYEQYF.

This rearrangement joins TRBV28 to TRBJ1-6; D is uncertain. This CDR3 has 15 residues. With 6 bases removed from V and 3 bases from J, the gap between germline ends came to 12 bases. Germline V CDR1 and CDR2: MDHEN, SYDVKM. CDR3: CASSRGKIYNSPLHF. The CDR3 DNA sequence: TGTGCCAGCAGCCGTGGGAAAATCTATAATTCACCCCTCCACTTT.

This clonotype showed up just a few times. The CDR3 spells CASSPRARTPSNEQFF. Written as DNA, the CDR3 is TGTGCCAGCTCACCACGGGCTAGGACCCCATCCAATGAGCAGTTCTTC. V is TRBV18 and J is TRBJ2-1; D is ambiguous. Trimming removed 1 base at V and 6 bases at J, with 16 bases between. Germline V gene lookup returns CDR1 KGHSH and CDR2 LQKENI. CDR3 length: 16 residues.

This chain uses TRBV7-9 with TRBJ2-3, with D unresolved. With 1 base removed from V and 2 bases from J, the gap between germline ends came to 4 bases. The CDR3 sequence is 13 residues long. Germline V gene lookup returns CDR1 SEHNR and CDR2 FQNEAQ (reference sequence). The CDR3 region has the DNA TGTGCCAGCAGCTTAGAATTCACAGATACGCAGTATTTT. Encoded protein: CASSLEFTDTQYF. Based on the CDR3 plus reference TRBV7-9 and TRBJ2-3, the full variable domain is DTGVSQNPRHKITKRGQNVTFRCDPISEHNRLYWYRQTLGQGPEFLTYFQNEAQLEKSRLLSDRFSAERPKGSFSTLEIQRTEQGDSAMYLCASSLEFTDTQYFGPGTRLTVL.

This clonotype was picked up a small number of times. This chain connects TRBV18 to TRBJ2-2; D not resolved. The germline V and J ends were trimmed by 1 base and 4 bases, with 10 bases remaining between them. The germline V gene has CDR1 KGHSH and CDR2 LQKENI. The CDR3 has 15 residues. CDR3 DNA: TGTGCCAGCTCACCACGCCAATGGGCCACCGGGGAGCTGTTTTTT. It encodes CASSPRQWATGELFF.

Remarks on this clonotype: A much larger clone differs from this one at a single base, so this may be a read error. The chain is built from TRBV30 and TRBJ2-7, with D possibly called TRBD1 or TRBD2 (5 bases each). The V and J ends lost 4 bases and 5 bases respectively, with 15 bases between them. The CDR3 is 13 amino acids. From germline, CDR1 is GTSNPN and CDR2 SVGIG (reference sequence). CDR3 in DNA: TGTGCCTGGACAGGGAATGGGGGTCACGAGCAGTACTTC. Its translation is CAWTGNGGHEQYF.

The chain has TRBV11-3 and TRBJ1-4; no definite D call. CDR1 is SGHNT and CDR2 is YENEEA in the germline V gene. V dropped 2 bases and J dropped 4 bases, with 11 bases sitting between them. The CDR3 sequence is 15 residues long. The CDR3 reads CASSLFGWINEKLFF. Written as DNA, the CDR3 is TGTGCCAGCAGCTTATTTGGGTGGATTAATGAAAAACTGTTTTTT.

CDR3 loop: CASSSLGSSTDTQYF. CDR3 DNA: TGTGCCAGCAGTTCTCTGGGGTCTAGCACAGATACGCAGTATTTT. The chain couples TRBV12-3 or TRBV12-4 to TRBJ2-3; D is ambiguous. This CDR3 has 15 residues. The V gene lost 4 bases and the J gene lost 0 bases, with 11 bases spanning the gap.

The chain couples TRBV3-1 to TRBJ2-3; no firm D call. Trimming removed 8 bases at V and 8 bases at J, with 14 bases between. The CDR3 spans 12 residues. Germline assignment: CDR1 LGHDT and CDR2 YNNKEL (reference sequence). The CDR3: CASETGSGTQYF. As DNA, the CDR3 is TGTGCCAGCGAGACTGGTAGTGGTACGCAGTATTTT.

V is TRBV9 and J is TRBJ1-3; tentatively, D is TRBD1 (6 bases). The CDR3 extends over 15 amino acids. V was clipped by 3 bases and J by 0 bases, with 10 bases between them. Germline CDR1 and CDR2: SGDLS and YYNGEE. CDR3 in amino acids: CASSGQEASGNTIYF. The CDR3 nucleotides are TGTGCCAGCAGCGGACAGGAGGCCTCTGGAAACACCATATATTTT.

This chain links TRBV7-3 with TRBJ2-1; the D call may be TRBD1 or TRBD2 (5 bases each). Germline assignment: CDR1 SGHTA and CDR2 FQGTGA. There are 18 residues in the CDR3. Trimming pared 5 bases from V and 1 base from J, leaving 21 bases between. CDR3 residues: CASSPSGLSSGSYNEQFF. The DNA of the CDR3 is TGTGCCAGCAGCCCCTCGGGGCTATCTTCGGGGTCCTACAATGAGCAGTTCTTC. Supplemented by reference TRBV7-3 and TRBJ2-1, the full variable domain reads GAGVSQTPSNKVTEKGKYVELRCDPISGHTALYWYRQSLGQGPEFLIYFQGTGAADDSGLPNDRFFAVRPEGSVSTLKIQRTERGDSAVYLCASSPSGLSSGSYNEQFFGPGTRLTVL.

This clonotype was observed a few times. This chain joins TRBV9 and TRBJ1-1; D may be TRBD1 (6 bases). This CDR3 comprises 14 residues. The germline V gene encodes CDR1 SGDLS and CDR2 YYNGEE. The V gene lost 3 bases and the J gene lost 8 bases, with 17 bases spanning the gap. The CDR3 nucleotides are TGTGCCAGCAGCGGCAGGGAGGGACACCAAGAAGCTTTCTTT. Its protein product is CASSGREGHQEAFF. Full variable domain (remainder filled in from reference TRBV9 and TRBJ1-1): DSGVTQTPKHLITATGQRVTLRCSPRSGDLSVYWYQQSLDQGLQFLIQYYNGEERAKGNILERFSAQQFPDLHSELNLSSLELGDSALYFCASSGREGHQEAFFGQGTRLTVV.

This clonotype occurred a few times. The chain employs TRBV19 and TRBJ2-2, with D maybe TRBD2 (6 bases). With 5 bases removed from V and 0 bases from J, the gap between germline ends came to 10 bases. CDR3 length equals 15 residues. Germline V gives CDR1 LNHDA, CDR2 SQIVND (reference sequence). The CDR3 region has the DNA TGTGCCAGTAGTCTACTAGCAACGAACACCGGGGAGCTGTTTTTT. This codes for CASSLLATNTGELFF.

There are a few counts of this clonotype. The chain has TRBV5-5 and TRBJ2-2; D perhaps matches TRBD2 (6 bases). The length of the CDR3 is 16 residues. Germline V CDR1 and CDR2: SGHKS, YYEKEE (reference sequence). V lost 6 bases to trimming and J lost 6 bases, with 21 bases between them. The CDR3: CASIGGLFSGPGELFF. The CDR3 nucleotides are TGTGCCAGCATTGGGGGACTCTTTTCAGGCCCCGGGGAGCTGTTTTTT.

This clonotype was seen a few times. The chain has TRBV5-6 and TRBJ2-5, with 10 positions matching TRBD2. J lost 2 bases, V lost 7 bases, and 11 bases had no gene match. CDR1 is SGHDT and CDR2 is YYEEEE in the germline V gene. CDR3 length equals 16 residues. The CDR3 nucleotides read TGTGCCAGCTTTTTTTTAGGACTAGCGGATCAAGAGACCCAGTACTTC. This translates into CASFFLGLADQETQYF.

This clonotype was found a few times. V and J are TRBV6-1 and TRBJ2-7, with TRBD1 identical over 7 bases. The CDR3 is 15 residues long. Germline V CDR1 and CDR2: MNHNS, SASEGT. With V trimmed by 10 bases and J by 5 bases, 17 bases remained unmatched. As DNA, the CDR3 is TGTGCCACCCTTTCCGGGGCGGACCAGGGGGACGAGCAGTACTTC. Its protein product is CATLSGADQGDEQYF.

The rearrangement joins TRBV20-1 to TRBJ2-7; 9 bases agree with TRBD1. This CDR3 has 14 residues. From germline, CDR1 is DFQATT and CDR2 SNEGSKA (reference sequence). The V and J ends lost 3 bases and 3 bases, in that order; junction bases with no gene match: 6. CDR3 in amino acids: CSASPGTGNYEQYF. In nucleotides, the CDR3 is TGCAGTGCTAGCCCCGGGACAGGGAACTACGAGCAGTACTTC.

A few counts support this clonotype. The rearrangement joins TRBV20-1 to TRBJ2-5, with TRBD2 identical over 9 bases. This CDR3 contains 17 residues. The V and J ends lost 6 bases and 0 bases, in that order; junction bases with no gene match: 14. Germline values: CDR1 DFQATT, CDR2 SNEGSKA (reference sequence). CDR3: CSADSSGSKGYQETQYF. The CDR3 DNA follows: TGCAGTGCAGACAGTAGCGGGAGTAAGGGGTACCAAGAGACCCAGTACTTC.

This clonotype was observed a few times. This chain connects TRBV12-3 or TRBV12-4 to TRBJ2-7; 7 bases fit TRBD1. The CDR3 totals 14 residues. Trimming cost V 5 bases and J 6 bases; bases outside gene matches: 10. CDR3 region: CASSPPTGYREQYF. CDR3 DNA: TGTGCCAGCAGTCCCCCGACAGGGTATCGCGAGCAGTACTTC.

There are a few counts of this clonotype. The rearrangement joins TRBV4-1 to TRBJ2-7; 8 nucleotides agree with TRBD2. This CDR3 has 15 residues. V shed 5 bases, J shed 9 bases, and the junction held 15 bases outside the gene matches. Germline-derived CDR1 and CDR2 are MGHRA and YSYEKL. CDR3 DNA: TGCGCCAGCAGCGACAGCGGGGGCCGGACTCATAGGCAGTACTTC. Protein sequence: CASSDSGGRTHRQYF.

This clonotype was counted many times. This sequence joins TRBV23-1 and TRBJ2-5; D gene unclear. TRBV23-1 carries the ORF label, with uncertain function. The V gene lost 4 bases and the J gene lost 5 bases, with 14 bases spanning the gap. This CDR3 is built from 14 residues. CDR3: CASSPVWLRETQYF. Written as DNA, the CDR3 is TGCGCCAGCAGTCCGGTATGGCTGCGGGAGACCCAGTACTTC.

This clonotype was found a few times. The rearrangement uses TRBV20-1 and TRBJ2-3; 7 bases agree with TRBD2. Germline V gene lookup returns CDR1 DFQATT and CDR2 SNEGSKA (reference sequence). The CDR3 length is 16 residues. The junction had 15 bases not matched to a gene; V was cut back by 4 bases and J by 5 bases. The CDR3: CSATLPGLRPRDTQYF. The CDR3 DNA follows: TGCAGTGCTACACTACCGGGACTACGTCCTAGAGATACGCAGTATTTT.

This clonotype occurred a few times. V and J are TRBV7-9 and TRBJ2-4; D gene unclear. Trimming left V 5 bases short and J 3 bases short, with 17 bases between. Germline assignment: CDR1 SEHNR and CDR2 FQNEAQ (reference sequence). The CDR3 extends over 16 amino acids. CDR3 region: CASSPGPTASKNIQYF. CDR3 DNA: TGTGCCAGCAGCCCCGGCCCGACTGCGAGCAAAAACATTCAGTACTTC.

This clonotype was found a few times. This rearrangement joins TRBV12-3 or TRBV12-4 to TRBJ1-5, with D tentatively TRBD1 (5 bases). The CDR3 extends over 14 amino acids. V was clipped by 6 bases and J by 9 bases, with 18 bases between them. In DNA form, the CDR3 reads TGTGCCAGCAGCAGAGACAGTAAGCGGTGGCCCCAGCATTTT. Translated: CASSRDSKRWPQHF.

V is TRBV4-3 and J is TRBJ2-3; D could derive from TRBD1 or TRBD2 (5 bases each). The CDR3 spans 20 residues. The V gene lost 2 bases and the J gene lost 0 bases, with 24 bases spanning the gap. CDR1 and CDR2 (germline): LGHNA, YSLEER. CDR3 loop: CASSQFPGRSGAVSTDTQYF. The CDR3, as DNA: TGCGCCAGCAGCCAATTCCCGGGACGTTCTGGGGCCGTAAGCACAGATACGCAGTATTTT.

The sample holds a few counts of this clonotype. The chain has TRBV20-1 and TRBJ2-5, with TRBD2 matching 9 bases. CDR3 size: 15 residues. Losses at the gene ends were 6 bases for V and 2 bases for J; bases not matched to a gene: 10. Looked up from germline, CDR1 is DFQATT and CDR2 is SNEGSKA (reference sequence). The DNA for the CDR3 is TGCAGTGCAAAACCCGGGACTAGCTCTCAAGAGACCCAGTACTTC. Its protein product is CSAKPGTSSQETQYF.

The CDR3 region is CASSLAGQLLLDTQYF. In DNA, the CDR3 is TGTGCCAGCAGTTTGGCGGGACAGCTATTGTTGGATACGCAGTATTTT. This chain connects TRBV28 to TRBJ2-3; D possibly corresponds to TRBD1 (7 bases). Trimming stripped 3 bases from V and 6 bases from J, with 19 bases between. In germline, CDR1 is MDHEN, CDR2 SYDVKM. The CDR3 length is 16 residues.

The chain recombines TRBV12-3 or TRBV12-4 with TRBJ2-6, with D possibly matching TRBD1 (5 bases). Between the trimmed V and J ends, which lost 8 bases and 13 bases, there was a span of 18 bases. There are 13 residues in the CDR3. The CDR3 sequence: CASLSTGVSVLTF. For the CDR3, the DNA is TGTGCCAGCCTATCAACAGGAGTTAGTGTCCTGACTTTC.

V gene TRBV30 combines with J gene TRBJ2-1, with D perhaps matching TRBD1 (6 bases). V gave up 1 base and J gave up 6 bases, with 13 bases separating them. The CDR3 length is 14 residues. CDR1 and CDR2 from the germline V gene are GTSNPN and SVGIG (reference sequence). CDR3 residues: CAWSDRQESNEQFF. Here the CDR3 DNA reads TGTGCCTGGAGTGACCGACAGGAAAGCAATGAGCAGTTCTTC.